Listed here is a single TCR beta chain. The data were taken from a study of blood T cell repertoires in COVID-19. Study-wide context: Whether acute or convalescent, the COVID-19 samples came from the United States, Italy and Spain. Sources were T cells, B-cell-depleted T cells, or PBMCs; the material itself was cDNA or gDNA.

This CDR3 comprises 13 residues. Looked up from germline, CDR1 is MDHEN and CDR2 is SYDVKM. V lost 3 bases and J lost 2, with 7 bases in between. The authors' processing: Nucleated cell counts were estimated from reference gene primer amplification. Clones were read by immunoSEQ multiplex PCR, and TCRdb kept only the in-frame ones, dropping some. The V and J calls and clone size are taken from that table; D and trimming were inferred from the DNA. The sample holds about 200,000 clones, approximately 90% seen once. The rearrangement links TRBV28 to TRBJ1-2; D remains unclear. This clonotype was obtained from a man aged 35 to 55 with active or convalescent COVID-19. The sample consisted of peripheral blood. This chain's CDR3 is CASSFAGNYGYTF. The CDR3 DNA is TGTGCCAGCAGTTTTGCGGGGAACTATGGCTACACCTTC.